This T cell receptor (beta chain) was observed in a study of T cells in Graves' hyperthyroidism and ophthalmopathy. Study findings and constraints: A 13 V-J model separated ophthalmopathy from stable hyperthyroidism. Most thyroid-expanded clonotypes above 0.001 were also found in blood.

Amplified regions were TCR beta CDR3 sequences from RNA transcripts. Primed by the HTBI set, a first-round RT-PCR was run on the TCR CDR3. TCRdb ran MiXCR on the multiplex PCR reads and lists one entry per CDR3 protein. The sample carries hundreds of thousands of distinct CDR3 sequences, roughly 15% recorded once. Of note for this clonotype: Its antigen is not known.

It was less than 13 ml of fresh peripheral blood that supplied the PBMCs. This CDR3 has 16 amino acids. V lost 0 bases and J lost 7; bases outside the gene matches: 7. Germline loops: CDR1 MGHRA, CDR2 YSYEKL. The sequence was collected from a woman aged 55-69 years with Graves' ophthalmopathy. The sample consisted of blood. The chain joins TRBV4-1 to TRBJ2-1; 9 nucleotides line up with TRBD2. The chain's CDR3 is CASSQDPSGRWNEQFF. The CDR3, as DNA: TGCGCCAGCAGCCAAGATCCAAGCGGGAGGTGGAATGAGCAGTTCTTC.